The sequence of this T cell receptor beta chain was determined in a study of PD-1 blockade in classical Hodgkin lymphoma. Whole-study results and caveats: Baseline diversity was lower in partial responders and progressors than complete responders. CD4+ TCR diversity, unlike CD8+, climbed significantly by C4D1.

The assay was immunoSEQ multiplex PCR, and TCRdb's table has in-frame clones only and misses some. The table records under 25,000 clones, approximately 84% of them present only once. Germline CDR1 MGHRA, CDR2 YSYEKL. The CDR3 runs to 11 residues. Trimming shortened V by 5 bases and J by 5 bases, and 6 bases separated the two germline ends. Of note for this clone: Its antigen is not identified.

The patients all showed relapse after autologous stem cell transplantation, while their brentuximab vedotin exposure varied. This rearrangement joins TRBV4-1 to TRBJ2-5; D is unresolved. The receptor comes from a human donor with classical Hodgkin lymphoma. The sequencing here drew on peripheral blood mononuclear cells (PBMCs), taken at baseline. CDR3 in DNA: TGCGCCAGCAGCGAAAGGGAGACCCAGTACTTC. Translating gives CASSERETQYF.